The T cell receptor (beta chain) described here comes from a study of identical twins. TCRdb independently ran MiXCR on the 5' RACE reads; one entry per CDR3 protein. Of roughly 1.6 million distinct CDR3 sequences listed, more than 30% are singletons. Per germline, CDR1 MGHRA and CDR2 YSYEKL. The germline V and J ends were trimmed by 0 bases and 0 bases, with 9 bases remaining between them. The CDR3 contains 15 residues. This TCR derives from a newborn girl in good health. What was sequenced was cord blood. The chain carries TRBV4-1 and TRBJ2-7, with D hard to call. CDR3 DNA sequence: TGCGCCAGCAGCCAAGAGTGGCGGAGCTCCTACGAGCAGTACTTC. Its protein is CASSQEWRSSYEQYF.